These 19 T cell receptor beta chains share one sample of origin, sequenced in a study of radiotherapy plus CTLA-4 blockade in lung cancer. This table comes from immunoSEQ multiplex PCR, and its TCRdb copy is limited to in-frame clones, with some not included. The data contain roughly 62,000 clones, approximately 76% of them singletons. The starting material was peripheral blood, obtained from a patient treated with radiotherapy plus ipilimumab. These receptors originate from a human donor with non-small cell lung cancer who had a complete response to radiotherapy plus ipilimumab.

This chain connects TRBV7-9 to TRBJ2-3; 11 nucleotides match TRBD2. The junction had 6 bases not matched to a gene; V was cut back by 5 bases and J by 2 bases. Germline V gene data show CDR1 as SEHNR and CDR2 as FQNEAQ (reference sequence). This CDR3 has 16 amino acids. CDR3 protein: CASSPLLAGVTDTQYF. The CDR3 region has the DNA TGTGCCAGCAGCCCACTACTAGCGGGAGTCACAGATACGCAGTATTTT.

This CDR3 is CASRYGTGVSNQPQHF. In DNA, the CDR3 is TGTGCCAGCAGATACGGGACAGGGGTGAGCAATCAGCCCCAGCATTTT. V is TRBV6-5 and J is TRBJ1-5, with TRBD1 identical over 10 bases. The trim removed 6 bases at V and 1 base at J, leaving 6 bases unmatched. CDR1 and CDR2 (germline): MNHEY, SVGAGI. This CDR3 region has 16 residues.

This chain uses TRBV11-2 with TRBJ2-1; 12 positions match TRBD2. V trimming: 4 bases; J trimming: 8 bases; junction bases outside the gene matches: 9. Germline V gene data show CDR1 as SGHAT and CDR2 as FQNNGV. The CDR3 loop spans 16 amino acids. The CDR3 DNA is TGTGCCAGCAGCTCCAGACTAGCGGGAGATAAGGATGAGCAGTTCTTC. Protein product: CASSSRLAGDKDEQFF.

The genes are TRBV7-2 and TRBJ2-1; 7 positions match TRBD1. CDR3 length: 17 residues. The J segment lost 0 bases and the V segment lost 5 bases, leaving 10 bases of the junction unmatched. Germline values: CDR1 SGHTA, CDR2 FQGNSA. This CDR3 reads CASSRRTGRGSYNEQFF. In DNA form, the CDR3 reads TGTGCCAGCAGCCGCCGGACAGGAAGAGGCTCCTACAATGAGCAGTTCTTC.

The rearrangement links TRBV7-9 to TRBJ2-6; 7 positions match TRBD1. The CDR3 loop spans 18 amino acids. The germline V gene encodes CDR1 SEHNR and CDR2 FQNEAQ (reference sequence). V shed 0 bases and J 4 bases; nucleotides not matched to a gene: 9. CDR3 sequence: CASSLAPDRVRGANVLTF. The CDR3 nucleotides read TGTGCCAGCAGCTTAGCCCCAGACAGGGTGAGGGGGGCCAACGTCCTGACTTTC.

This clone is a singleton in its sample. The chain couples TRBV5-1 to TRBJ1-1, with D possibly matching TRBD1 (6 bases). The ends were cut back, 5 bases at V and 4 bases at J, with 12 bases in the middle. The CDR3 length is 13 residues. Germline lookup yields CDR1 SGHRS and CDR2 YFSETQ. CDR3 sequence reads: CASRKGESTEAFF. The DNA of the CDR3 is TGCGCCAGCAGAAAGGGGGAAAGCACTGAAGCTTTCTTT.

The rearrangement joins TRBV5-4 to TRBJ2-7; 10 bases fit TRBD1. Trimming cost V 3 bases and J 7 bases; bases outside gene matches: 7. Per the germline V gene, CDR1 is SGHNT and CDR2 is YYREEE (reference sequence). The CDR3 sequence is 14 residues long. As DNA, the CDR3 is TGTGCCAGCAGCTACGGGACAGGGGTTAGAGAGCAGTACTTC. It is translated as CASSYGTGVREQYF.

CDR3 nucleotides: TGTGCCAGCAGCGCGGCGGGACAGGGGTTGAATTCACCCCTCCACTTT. It codes for CASSAAGQGLNSPLHF. V gene TRBV19 combines with J gene TRBJ1-6, with 10 positions matching TRBD1. V shed 9 bases, J shed 7 bases, and the junction held 12 bases outside the gene matches. The CDR3 has 16 amino acids. CDR1 is LNHDA, CDR2 SQIVND, per germline (reference sequence). The variable domain in full, with the rest retrieved from reference TRBV19 and TRBJ1-6, is DGGITQSPKYLFRKEGQNVTLSCEQNLNHDAMYWYRQDPGQGLRLIYYSQIVNDFQKGDIAEGYSVSREKKESFPLTVTSAQKNPTAFYLCASSAAGQGLNSPLHFGNGTRLTVT.

The chain recombines TRBV7-9 with TRBJ2-1; 7 bases line up with TRBD2. Germline CDR1 and CDR2: SEHNR and FQNEAQ (reference sequence). The CDR3 has 13 residues. Trimming cost V 2 bases and J 7 bases; bases outside gene matches: 2. Here the CDR3 reads CASSLNGRNEQFF. DNA for the CDR3: TGTGCCAGCAGCTTAAACGGGAGGAATGAGCAGTTCTTC.

The rearrangement links TRBV30 to TRBJ1-4, with D perhaps TRBD1 (6 bases). This CDR3 has 16 amino acids. The V and J ends lost 1 base and 7 bases respectively, with 19 bases between them. Germline V gene sequence: CDR1 GTSNPN, CDR2 SVGIG (reference sequence). In DNA, the CDR3 is TGTGCCTGGAGTGCCTCTCGGACAGCCCCGGGTGAAAAACTGTTTTTT. It translates to CAWSASRTAPGEKLFF.

CDR3 in amino acids: CASSQDWAYEQFF. CDR3 DNA sequence: TGTGCCAGCAGCCAAGATTGGGCTTATGAGCAGTTCTTC. The gene calls are TRBV4-2 and TRBJ2-1, with D unclear. The germline V gene encodes CDR1 LGHNA and CDR2 YNFKEQ. V lost 0 bases and J lost 8, with 8 bases in between. The CDR3 has 13 amino acids.

The chain couples TRBV6-5 to TRBJ1-1, with 7 bases aligning to TRBD1. Per the germline V gene, CDR1 is MNHEY and CDR2 is SVGAGI. The V segment lost 5 bases and the J segment 6 bases; nucleotides outside the gene matches: 9. This CDR3 is built from 14 residues. As DNA, the CDR3 is TGTGCCAGCAGTCGAAAACAGGGGACCGCTGAAGCTTTCTTT. The encoded protein is CASSRKQGTAEAFF.

The genes are TRBV15 and TRBJ2-1, with D possibly TRBD2 on 5 matching bases. This CDR3 comprises 13 residues. Germline V gene sequence: CDR1 LNHNV, CDR2 YYDKDF (reference sequence). The V end lost 2 bases, the J end lost 9 bases, and 11 bases lay between the germline ends. The CDR3, as DNA: TGTGCCACCAGCAGACGAAGGAGCGGTGAGCAGTTCTTC. As protein: CATSRRRSGEQFF.

The CDR3 nucleotides are TGTGCCAGCAGTCTTAGGAGAAACACTGAAGCTTTCTTT. Its protein product is CASSLRRNTEAFF. The chain carries TRBV6-5 and TRBJ1-1; D uncertain. The CDR3 totals 13 residues. Germline CDR1 MNHEY, CDR2 SVGAGI. Trimming pared 5 bases from V and 2 bases from J, leaving 9 bases between.

V and J are TRBV7-2 and TRBJ2-1, with no clear D. V lost 3 bases and J lost 6, with 9 bases in between. The CDR3 has 13 amino acids. The germline CDR1 and CDR2 sequences are SGHTA and FQGNSA. The CDR3 nucleotides read TGTGCCAGCAGCTTTGGGCACGGCAATGAGCAGTTCTTC. The encoded protein is CASSFGHGNEQFF.

The chain uses TRBV18 and TRBJ1-5, with 9 bases identical to TRBD1. J was trimmed by 6 bases and V by 3 bases; bases with no gene match: 6. Germline CDR1 KGHSH, CDR2 LQKENI. This CDR3 region has 15 residues. The CDR3 spells CASSPSGTGIQPQHF. The CDR3 coding sequence is TGTGCCAGCTCACCCTCCGGGACAGGGATTCAGCCCCAGCATTTT.

This rearrangement joins TRBV6-5 to TRBJ1-6; D is possibly TRBD1 (6 bases). This CDR3 spans 15 amino acids. CDR1 is MNHEY, CDR2 SVGAGI, per germline. Trimming took 2 bases from V and 7 from J, leaving 12 bases between them. This CDR3 reads CASSYRPGENSPLHF. CDR3 coding DNA: TGTGCCAGCAGTTACCGGCCAGGGGAGAATTCACCCCTCCACTTT.

The V call is TRBV10-3, the J call TRBJ1-5, with D uncertain. The CDR3 covers 15 residues. V was shortened by 0 bases and J by 7 bases, with 13 bases between the two germline ends. The germline V gene has CDR1 ENHRY and CDR2 SYGVKD. The CDR3 spells CAISESGLGRQPQHF. Here the CDR3 DNA reads TGTGCCATCAGTGAGTCGGGGTTAGGGAGGCAGCCCCAGCATTTT.

The genes are TRBV11-2 and TRBJ2-1; TRBD1 matches at 7 bases. V lost 5 bases and J lost 0; bases outside the gene matches: 10. This CDR3 is built from 17 residues. CDR1 and CDR2 (germline): SGHAT, FQNNGV. CDR3 region: CASSPDRTGNSYNEQFF. CDR3 in DNA: TGTGCCAGCAGCCCCGATAGGACAGGAAACTCCTACAATGAGCAGTTCTTC.